This note documents a single T cell receptor (beta chain) sequence. What it binds is unknown. PCR amplification relied on 60 Vbeta primers (plus 13 Jbeta primers). Profiled with immunoSEQ multiplex PCR; TCRdb holds only in-frame clones, not every one. This sample has around 75,000 clones, with 75% to 85% found just once. This specimen comes from a study of cytomegalovirus exposure and HLA in healthy donors. Overall study findings and caveats: As immune exposure information, only CMV serostatus was available. Listed as cytomegalovirus-associated were over 150 TCR beta chains.

The donors were healthy bone marrow donors. V shed 5 bases and J shed 2 bases, with 21 bases lying between them. The CDR3 has 17 amino acids. Germline CDR1 is LNHDA and CDR2 is SQIVND (reference sequence). Sequencing was performed on PBMCs. The chain employs TRBV19 and TRBJ2-5; possible D gene TRBD2, 6 bases. The sequence came from a middle-aged man in good health and CMV-seronegative. CDR3 sequence: CASSFQRASGVQETQYF. The CDR3 nucleotides read TGTGCCAGTAGTTTCCAACGAGCATCGGGGGTTCAAGAGACCCAGTACTTC.